Below are 10 T cell receptor beta chains sequenced from a single sample in a study of CXCR3-negative and CXCR3-positive naive CD8 T cells. Researchers prepared the TRB cDNA libraries using 5' RACE with UMI labels. TCRdb re-called the 5' RACE reads and gives one entry per CDR3 protein, without DNA. This specimen shows some 67,000 distinct CDR3 sequences; the ten leading clones hold around 1.4%. The sequenced sample was naive CXCR3- CD8+ T cells from blood. The subset was: CD45RO-CCR7+CD27+CD95- naive CD8+ T cells lacking CXCR3 (TNR3-). These receptors all come from a human donor in good health. Some clones in this sample may be carry-over from other donors' samples.

The chain joins TRBV6-5 to TRBJ2-1; the TCRdb D gene call, TRBD1, has no DNA to confirm it. This CDR3 comprises 20 residues. Per the germline V gene, CDR1 is MNHEY and CDR2 is SVGAGI. This chain's CDR3 is CASSYSPGTGDGVSYNEQFF.

This CDR3 is CASSIAGANTEAFF. The chain uses TRBV19 and TRBJ1-1. This CDR3 spans 14 amino acids. Germline V lookup: CDR1 LNHDA, CDR2 SQIVND (reference sequence). Based on the CDR3 plus reference TRBV19 and TRBJ1-1, the full variable domain is DGGITQSPKYLFRKEGQNVTLSCEQNLNHDAMYWYRQDPGQGLRLIYYSQIVNDFQKGDIAEGYSVSREKKESFPLTVTSAQKNPTAFYLCASSIAGANTEAFFGQGTRLTVV.

This chain connects TRBV28 to TRBJ2-7. The CDR3 is 12 amino acids. CDR1 and CDR2 (germline): MDHEN, SYDVKM. This chain's CDR3 is CASRSAVYEQYF.

V and J are TRBV7-9 and TRBJ1-1. The CDR3 consists of 15 residues. CDR1 is SEHNR, CDR2 FQNEAQ, per germline (reference sequence). CDR3: CASSLVWGSVTEAFF.

V usage is TRBV27 and J usage is TRBJ2-7; no DNA is available, so the TRBD2 call from TCRdb remains unchecked. Germline assignment: CDR1 MNHEY and CDR2 SMNVEV (reference sequence). This CDR3 has 15 amino acids. The CDR3 reads CASRPIGLAGYEQYF.

The V gene is TRBV7-6, the J gene TRBJ2-1. Germline CDR1 and CDR2: SGHVS and FNYEAQ. The CDR3 runs 14 residues. The CDR3 reads CASSFAGADNEQFF. Based on the CDR3 plus reference TRBV7-6 and TRBJ2-1, the full variable domain is GAGVSQSPRYKVTKRGQDVALRCDPISGHVSLYWYRQALGQGPEFLTYFNYEAQQDKSGLPNDRFSAERPEGSISTLTIQRTEQRDSAMYRCASSFAGADNEQFFGPGTRLTVL.

The CDR3 spells CSVGDRGRETEAFF. The V and J genes are TRBV29-1 and TRBJ1-1; TCRdb's D gene call, TRBD1, goes unchecked for lack of DNA. CDR1 is SQVTM, CDR2 ANQGSEA, per germline. The CDR3 runs to 14 residues.

CDR3 sequence: CSARVSGGRAYNEQFF. The rearrangement joins TRBV20-1 to TRBJ2-1. Germline values: CDR1 DFQATT, CDR2 SNEGSKA (reference sequence). The CDR3 has 16 residues.

CDR3: CASRNTGELFF. The rearrangement uses TRBV6-5 and TRBJ2-2. Germline-derived CDR1 and CDR2 are MNHEY and SVGAGI. This CDR3 has 11 amino acids.

The V and J genes are TRBV11-2 and TRBJ2-7; TCRdb reports TRBD1, a call that lacks DNA to check it against. This CDR3 contains 14 residues. The germline CDR1 and CDR2 sequences are SGHAT and FQNNGV. This chain's CDR3 is CASSLGGAAYEQYF.